This T cell receptor (beta chain) was sequenced during a study of OX40 agonist ivuxolimab in advanced cancers. The method was immunoSEQ multiplex PCR; TCRdb's version includes in-frame clones alone and lacks a portion of them. Of tens of thousands of clones in the sample, approximately 90% are singletons; the top ten hold about 5%. The CDR3 contains 12 residues. Trimming stripped 0 bases from V and 8 bases from J, with 7 bases between. In germline, CDR1 is LNHNV, CDR2 YYDKDF (reference sequence). This clone has a handful of counts. The clonotype comes from an adult with an advanced solid tumor such as melanoma, head and neck, liver or kidney cancer. The chain joins TRBV15 to TRBJ1-2; no firm D call. Source: CD4+ or CD8+ T cells sorted from blood, taken in a trial of the OX40 agonist ivuxolimab. CDR3 DNA: TGTGCCACCAGCAGAGATACGAGAGGCTACACCTTC. Amino acid sequence: CATSRDTRGYTF.